These 18 T cell receptor beta chains share one sample of origin, sequenced in a study of blood T cells in healthy people across ages. Combining a sample-barcoded 5' primer with a J-beta primer mix, a second PCR ran for 7 to 11 cycles. TCRdb called the 5' RACE reads again in MiXCR, with one record for every CDR3 protein. The table includes some 1.4 million distinct CDR3 sequences, 35% to 45% detected once. The sequenced sample consisted of blood. The source of these receptors is a woman between 18 and 29 years old in good health.

This rearrangement joins TRBV29-1 to TRBJ1-1; D perhaps matches TRBD1 (6 bases). Trimming took 1 base from V and 10 from J, leaving 13 bases between them. The CDR3 contains 12 residues. CDR1 is SQVTM and CDR2 is ANQGSEA in the germline V gene. The CDR3 loop is CSVEVPGQGAFF. The CDR3 nucleotides are TGCAGCGTTGAAGTTCCGGGACAAGGAGCTTTCTTT.

In this sample, this clonotype turned up once. V and J are TRBV11-2 and TRBJ1-1; the D is unclear. The CDR3 has 14 residues. The germline gives CDR1 SGHAT, CDR2 FQNNGV. The V and J ends lost 4 bases and 7 bases respectively, with 16 bases between them. The CDR3 coding sequence is TGTGCCAGCAGCTCCTACATGGGAAATGGTGAAGCTTTCTTT. Translating gives CASSSYMGNGEAFF.

The sample holds one count of this clonotype. The chain is built from TRBV4-1 and TRBJ2-7; possibly TRBD1 or TRBD2 for D (5 bases each). V lost 1 base and J lost 6, with 16 bases in between. This CDR3 spans 15 amino acids. CDR1 is MGHRA and CDR2 is YSYEKL in the germline V gene. The CDR3 coding sequence is TGCGCCAGCAGCCAAGTTCGAGGGGAAAAAACCGAGCAGTACTTC. Its translation is CASSQVRGEKTEQYF.

In this sample, this clonotype turned up a few times. This chain connects TRBV6-6 to TRBJ1-6; tentatively, D is TRBD1 (5 bases). Germline lookup yields CDR1 MNHNY and CDR2 SVGAGI (reference sequence). The CDR3 length is 14 residues. V was clipped by 4 bases and J by 7 bases, with 11 bases between them. This CDR3 reads CASSSGQKNSPLHF. DNA for the CDR3: TGTGCCAGCAGTTCGGGGCAGAAAAATTCACCCCTCCACTTT.

The CDR3 sequence: CATRRGGTDTQYF. CDR3 nucleotides: TGTGCCACCAGGCGGGGGGGCACAGATACGCAGTATTTT. The genes are TRBV12-3 or TRBV12-4 and TRBJ2-3; 8 bases line up with TRBD2. J was trimmed by 1 base and V by 10 bases; bases with no gene match: 4. This CDR3 region has 13 residues.

The V gene is TRBV14, the J gene TRBJ1-2, with D possibly TRBD1 on 5 matching bases. The CDR3 has 17 residues. Trimming took 2 bases from V and 0 from J, leaving 16 bases between them. The germline V gene encodes CDR1 SGHDN and CDR2 FVKESK. The CDR3 bases are TGTGCCAGCAGCCAATTCTCCGGGACCACAACTAACTATGGCTACACCTTC. This codes for CASSQFSGTTTNYGYTF.

This clonotype was counted only a few times. A much larger clone sits a single nucleotide away, making a read error possible. The J gene is TRBJ2-5, the V gene TRBV20-1; no clear D. In germline, CDR1 is DFQATT, CDR2 SNEGSKA (reference sequence). The CDR3 consists of 14 residues. The V and J ends lost 1 base and 11 bases respectively, with 20 bases between them. The CDR3 sequence is CSARGAQRWDEQYF. CDR3 DNA: TGCAGTGCTAGAGGTGCCCAGCGTTGGGATGAGCAGTACTTC.

This clonotype was counted a few times. This chain joins TRBV12-3 or TRBV12-4 and TRBJ1-2, with D possibly TRBD1 on 5 matching bases. The CDR3 covers 12 residues. V was pared by 0 bases and J by 6 bases, with 5 bases between. The CDR3: CASSLARDGYTF. CDR3 sequence (DNA): TGTGCCAGCAGTTTAGCCAGGGATGGCTACACCTTC.

Ten or more counts support this clonotype. The chain links TRBV5-1 to TRBJ2-7; a weak D match, TRBD1 (5 bases). This CDR3 has 14 residues. The germline V gene has CDR1 SGHRS and CDR2 YFSETQ. Trimming took off 8 bases at V and 0 bases at J, with 15 bases between the two ends. CDR3 amino acids: CASSLLGDSYEQYF. CDR3 bases: TGCGCCAGTTCCCTTCTAGGGGACTCCTACGAGCAGTACTTC.

The chain uses TRBV7-2 and TRBJ2-1; D is perhaps TRBD1 or TRBD2 (6 bases each). Germline V lookup: CDR1 SGHTA, CDR2 FQGNSA. This CDR3 comprises 16 residues. V was clipped by 5 bases and J by 0 bases, with 14 bases between them. In DNA form, the CDR3 reads TGTGCCAGCAGCCCCGTAGCGGACAGCTCCTACAATGAGCAGTTCTTC. It is translated as CASSPVADSSYNEQFF.

The chain is built from TRBV20-1 and TRBJ1-5; D possibly corresponds to TRBD1 (5 bases). Trimming shortened V by 6 bases and J by 5 bases, and 14 bases separated the two germline ends. Germline CDR1 reads DFQATT; CDR2 reads SNEGSKA (reference sequence). CDR3 length equals 13 residues. CDR3 nucleotides: TGCAGTGCAGGGATCAGGGCGGATCAGCCCCAGCATTTT. It codes for CSAGIRADQPQHF.

The rearrangement links TRBV4-1 to TRBJ2-7, with a tentative D call TRBD1 (6 bases). Per germline, CDR1 MGHRA and CDR2 YSYEKL. Trimming cost V 3 bases and J 2 bases, with 11 bases left between them. The CDR3 sequence is 14 residues long. CDR3: CASSHPDSPYEQYF. CDR3 in DNA: TGCGCCAGCAGCCACCCGGACAGTCCCTACGAGCAGTACTTC.

This clonotype has a handful of counts. The DNA for the CDR3 is TGCGCCAGCAGTCCAGGGGGCGGATTTCAGCCCCAGCATTTT. Translating gives CASSPGGGFQPQHF. V usage is TRBV5-1 and J usage is TRBJ1-5; 8 positions match TRBD1. The CDR3 is made up of 14 amino acids. Germline CDR1 reads SGHRS; CDR2 reads YFSETQ. V dropped 5 bases and J dropped 6; count of bases not matched to a gene: 7.

The gene calls are TRBV12-3 or TRBV12-4 and TRBJ1-1, with D tentatively TRBD1 (6 bases). Trimming cost V 4 bases and J 0 bases, with 15 bases left between them. This CDR3 contains 16 residues. The DNA of the CDR3 is TGTGCCAGCAGTTCCCCAGGGGCCTACATGAACACTGAAGCTTTCTTT. Residues: CASSSPGAYMNTEAFF.

V is TRBV15 and J is TRBJ1-2; D not resolved. The germline CDR1 and CDR2 sequences are LNHNV and YYDKDF (reference sequence). Deletions cut 0 bases from V and 9 bases from J, with 23 bases between. This CDR3 contains 17 residues. The CDR3 DNA reads as TGTGCCACCAGCAGAGATCTTCTTCGGCAGGACGGATTTCGCTACACCTTC. Translated: CATSRDLLRQDGFRYTF.

The chain joins TRBV29-1 to TRBJ2-5, with D possibly being TRBD2 (6 bases). The DNA end lines up better with TRBJ2-7; the J call may be wrong. This CDR3 comprises 15 residues. Germline loops: CDR1 SQVTM, CDR2 ANQGSEA. CDR3 protein: CSVEPGPAGRYEQYF. For the CDR3, the DNA is TGCAGCGTTGAACCCGGACCAGCGGGTCGCTACGAGCAGTACTTC.

The chain combines TRBV29-1 with TRBJ1-1, with a tentative D call TRBD1 (5 bases). The CDR3 is 13 amino acids. Germline loops: CDR1 SQVTM, CDR2 ANQGSEA. Trimming cost V 3 bases and J 2 bases, with 10 bases left between them. The CDR3 region has the DNA TGCAGCGTTGACCCCGACAGAAACACTGAAGCTTTCTTT. Translating gives CSVDPDRNTEAFF.

The chain uses TRBV5-1 and TRBJ1-2, with a possible D match to TRBD1 (5 bases). CDR3 length: 15 residues. In germline, CDR1 is SGHRS, CDR2 YFSETQ. The ends were cut back, 4 bases at V and 10 bases at J, with 23 bases in the middle. The CDR3 spells CASSGQGPLTNDYTF. In DNA, the CDR3 is TGCGCCAGCAGCGGTCAGGGACCCCTAACGAATGACTACACCTTC.